These 10 T cell receptor beta chains share one sample of origin, sequenced in a study of cytomegalovirus exposure and HLA in healthy donors. PCR involved 60 Vbeta and 13 Jbeta primers. The protocol was immunoSEQ multiplex PCR, while the TCRdb copy is restricted to in-frame clones and leaves out a portion. The table includes roughly 150,000 clones, roughly three quarters detected once. Input material: PBMCs. The receptor source for this set is a woman aged 35 to 49 in good health and CMV-seronegative.

This sequence joins TRBV28 and TRBJ1-2; 7 bases align to TRBD1. The length of the CDR3 is 14 residues. Trimming removed 5 bases from V and 5 bases from J; junction bases left unmatched: 8. Per the germline V gene, CDR1 is MDHEN and CDR2 is SYDVKM. CDR3 sequence reads: CASSAGGTEYGYTF. The CDR3 DNA reads as TGTGCCAGCAGTGCCGGAGGGACAGAATATGGCTACACCTTC.

This clone occurred once. The chain carries TRBV19 and TRBJ1-5; D uncertain. CDR1 and CDR2 from the germline V gene are LNHDA and SQIVND (reference sequence). Trimming left V 7 bases short and J 1 base short, with 8 bases between. This CDR3 spans 13 amino acids. The DNA for the CDR3 is TGTGCCAGTACACCGAGGAGCAATCAGCCCCAGCATTTT. Amino acid sequence: CASTPRSNQPQHF.

The chain combines TRBV9 with TRBJ2-1, with D perhaps matching TRBD2 (6 bases). This CDR3 has 13 residues. The germline V gene encodes CDR1 SGDLS and CDR2 YYNGEE. V was clipped by 5 bases and J by 9 bases, with 15 bases between them. CDR3 region: CASSWTTLGEQFF. DNA of the CDR3: TGTGCCAGCAGTTGGACTACTTTAGGTGAGCAGTTCTTC.

CDR3 DNA sequence: TGTGCCAGCAGTGTGAAGCCGGGGCAGTATTTT. Residues: CASSVKPGQYF. This chain joins TRBV6-1 and TRBJ2-3; D not resolved. CDR1 is MNHNS and CDR2 is SASEGT in the germline V gene. This CDR3 has 11 residues. V dropped 4 bases and J dropped 11 bases, with 10 bases sitting between them.

This sequence joins TRBV14 and TRBJ1-2, with TRBD1 matching over 7 bases. The J segment lost 5 bases and the V segment lost 4 bases, leaving 10 bases of the junction unmatched. The germline gives CDR1 SGHDN, CDR2 FVKESK. The CDR3 runs 15 residues. The CDR3 reads CASSPNAGTAYGYTF. DNA of the CDR3: TGTGCCAGCAGCCCTAACGCCGGGACAGCATATGGCTACACCTTC.

To note about this clone: Germline is not matched at one junction end, which may reflect a read error. The rearrangement uses TRBV11-1 and TRBJ2-6; tentative D call: TRBD1 (6 bases). There are 14 residues in the CDR3. Germline lookup yields CDR1 SGHAT and CDR2 FQDESV (reference sequence). The CDR3 sequence: CASSLALGANGLTF. As DNA, the CDR3 is TGTGCCAGCAGCTTAGCTCTGGGGGCCAACGGCCTGACTTTC.

This chain uses TRBV2 with TRBJ2-1, with 10 bases that match TRBD2. Trimming removed 5 bases from V and 4 bases from J; junction bases left unmatched: 8. CDR1 and CDR2 (germline): SNHLY, FYNNEI. This CDR3 spans 16 amino acids. This chain's CDR3 is CASSSGTSVEYNEQFF. The CDR3 bases are TGTGCCAGCAGTTCCGGGACTAGCGTTGAATACAATGAGCAGTTCTTC.

This chain links TRBV27 with TRBJ1-1; 7 bases match TRBD1. Trimming took 0 bases from V and 8 from J; bases not matched to a gene: 3. The length of the CDR3 is 13 residues. Germline values: CDR1 MNHEY, CDR2 SMNVEV (reference sequence). Here the CDR3 DNA reads TGTGCCAGCAGTTTATCGGACAGGAGGGAAGCTTTCTTT. This translates into CASSLSDRREAFF.

The V gene is TRBV15, the J gene TRBJ1-4, with 7 nucleotides matching TRBD1. Germline values: CDR1 LNHNV, CDR2 YYDKDF (reference sequence). V gave up 2 bases and J gave up 0 bases; unmatched junction bases: 6. The CDR3 runs to 17 residues. CDR3 protein: CATSRSRGSATNEKLFF. The CDR3 DNA reads TGTGCCACCAGCAGAAGCAGGGGGTCAGCAACTAATGAAAAACTGTTTTTT.

The J gene is TRBJ1-2, the V gene TRBV19, with 7 bases aligning to TRBD1. The germline CDR1 and CDR2 sequences are LNHDA and SQIVND (reference sequence). The junction had 8 bases not matched to a gene; V was cut back by 10 bases and J by 6 bases. The CDR3 totals 12 residues. CDR3 DNA sequence: TGTGCCACCGCGACAGGGATCAATGGCTACACCTTC. Its protein product is CATATGINGYTF.